A selection of T cell receptor beta chains follows, all from one sample in a study of PD-1 blockade in classical Hodgkin lymphoma. Using immunoSEQ multiplex PCR, the repertoire was profiled, and TCRdb retains in-frame clones only, with some absent. The sample includes around 28,000 clones, roughly 86% of them seen just once. Sequenced material: CD4+ T cells from blood, taken before the fourth cycle of nivolumab. These receptors were taken from a human donor with classical Hodgkin lymphoma. CDR3s include the opening cysteine and the closing phenylalanine or tryptophan. The order of the fields is CDR3 protein, CDR3 DNA, V gene, D gene, clone size, J gene, CDR3 length. A D gene is named only where the DNA matches it firmly. Clone size is stated in some rows and not others, as once, few, many or a class when expanded.

CDR3 protein: CASSFGGLSGGRPYEQYF
CDR3 DNA: TGTGCCAGCAGTTTTGGGGGCCTTAGCGGGGGCCGCCCCTACGAGCAGTACTTC
V gene: TRBV28
D gene: TRBD2
clone size: NA
J gene: TRBJ2-7
CDR3 length: 18

CDR3 protein: CASSVFGSDTQYF
CDR3 DNA: TGTGCCAGCAGTGTATTCGGGTCAGATACGCAGTATTTT
V gene: TRBV25-1
D gene: NA
clone size: few
J gene: TRBJ2-3
CDR3 length: 13

CDR3 protein: CASSLAGGTYSGANVLTF
CDR3 DNA: TGTGCCAGCAGCTTGGCCGGCGGGACGTACTCTGGGGCCAACGTCCTGACTTTC
V gene: TRBV5-4
D gene: NA
clone size: NA
J gene: TRBJ2-6
CDR3 length: 18

CDR3 protein: CATSRVGDPGNTIYF
CDR3 DNA: TGTGCCACCAGCAGAGTGGGAGACCCTGGAAACACCATATATTTT
V gene: TRBV15
D gene: NA
clone size: NA
J gene: TRBJ1-3
CDR3 length: 15

CDR3 protein: CASRRGAGELFF
CDR3 DNA: TGTGCCAGCAGAAGGGGTGCCGGGGAGCTGTTTTTT
V gene: TRBV2
D gene: NA
clone size: NA
J gene: TRBJ2-2
CDR3 length: 12

CDR3 protein: CSVATSGTRDTQYF
CDR3 DNA: TGCAGCGTTGCGACTAGCGGGACAAGGGATACGCAGTATTTT
V gene: TRBV29-1
D gene: TRBD2
clone size: NA
J gene: TRBJ2-3
CDR3 length: 14

CDR3 protein: CASSLASYGYTF
CDR3 DNA: TGTGCCAGCAGCTTGGCCAGCTATGGCTACACCTTC
V gene: TRBV5-6
D gene: NA
clone size: NA
J gene: TRBJ1-2
CDR3 length: 12

CDR3 protein: CASSGGRGPRYEQYF
CDR3 DNA: TGTGCCAGCAGTGGGGGGAGGGGGCCCCGCTACGAGCAGTACTTC
V gene: TRBV2
D gene: NA
clone size: NA
J gene: TRBJ2-7
CDR3 length: 15

CDR3 protein: CASSLRIGGQGTQYF
CDR3 DNA: TGTGCCAGCAGTTTAAGGATAGGGGGGCAGGGGACCCAGTACTTC
V gene: TRBV27
D gene: NA
clone size: once
J gene: TRBJ2-5
CDR3 length: 15

CDR3 protein: CAISGAGNTIYF
CDR3 DNA: TGTGCCATCTCGGGGGCGGGAAACACCATATATTTT
V gene: TRBV10-3
D gene: NA
clone size: once
J gene: TRBJ1-3
CDR3 length: 12

CDR3 protein: CASSSTSGHTDTQYF
CDR3 DNA: TGTGCCAGCAGTTCGACTAGCGGTCACACAGATACGCAGTATTTT
V gene: TRBV27
D gene: TRBD2
clone size: once
J gene: TRBJ2-3
CDR3 length: 15

CDR3 protein: CASSLDLLAGRRAYEQYF
CDR3 DNA: TGCGCCAGCAGCTTGGACCTACTAGCGGGCCGACGGGCCTACGAGCAGTACTTC
V gene: TRBV5-1
D gene: TRBD2
clone size: NA
J gene: TRBJ2-7
CDR3 length: 18

CDR3 protein: CASSPSGTAGNTIYF
CDR3 DNA: TGTGCCAGCTCACCTTCCGGGACAGCTGGAAACACCATATATTTT
V gene: TRBV18
D gene: TRBD1
clone size: NA
J gene: TRBJ1-3
CDR3 length: 15

CDR3 protein: CASSLRGTQYF
CDR3 DNA: TGTGCCAGCAGCTTGAGGGGTACGCAGTATTTT
V gene: TRBV7-9
D gene: NA
clone size: NA
J gene: TRBJ2-3
CDR3 length: 11

CDR3 protein: CASGTGLAHYEQYF
CDR3 DNA: TGTGCTAGTGGTACCGGACTAGCTCACTACGAGCAGTACTTC
V gene: TRBV12-5
D gene: TRBD2
clone size: NA
J gene: TRBJ2-7
CDR3 length: 14

CDR3 protein: CASSIRGQNTEAFF
CDR3 DNA: TGTGCCAGCAGTATCCGGGGACAAAACACTGAAGCTTTCTTT
V gene: TRBV28
D gene: NA
clone size: NA
J gene: TRBJ1-1
CDR3 length: 14

CDR3 protein: CASSWTGSNQPQHF
CDR3 DNA: TGTGCCAGCAGTTGGACAGGTAGCAATCAGCCCCAGCATTTT
V gene: TRBV28
D gene: TRBD1
clone size: few
J gene: TRBJ1-5
CDR3 length: 14

CDR3 protein: CASSSRDGREGSYEQYF
CDR3 DNA: TGCGCCAGCAGCTCCCGGGACGGCCGGGAGGGCTCCTACGAGCAGTACTTC
V gene: TRBV4-1
D gene: TRBD2
clone size: NA
J gene: TRBJ2-7
CDR3 length: 17

CDR3 protein: CASSLDIRSYGYTF
CDR3 DNA: TGCGCCAGCAGCTTGGACATTCGGTCCTATGGCTACACCTTC
V gene: TRBV5-1
D gene: NA
clone size: NA
J gene: TRBJ1-2
CDR3 length: 14

CDR3 protein: CASSGAGTYEQYF
CDR3 DNA: TGCGCCAGCAGTGGAGCAGGGACCTACGAGCAGTACTTC
V gene: TRBV10-1
D gene: NA
clone size: NA
J gene: TRBJ2-7
CDR3 length: 13

CDR3 protein: CASSEEGLAGRYRSTDTQYF
CDR3 DNA: TGCGCCAGCAGTGAAGAGGGACTAGCGGGGAGATATCGCAGCACAGATACGCAGTATTTT
V gene: TRBV10-2
D gene: TRBD2
clone size: NA
J gene: TRBJ2-3
CDR3 length: 20

CDR3 protein: CASSLGDGWEKLFF
CDR3 DNA: TGTGCCAGCAGTTTGGGGGACGGGTGGGAGAAACTGTTTTTT
V gene: TRBV6-5
D gene: NA
clone size: NA
J gene: TRBJ1-4
CDR3 length: 14

CDR3 protein: CASTPGQVYGELFF
CDR3 DNA: TGTGCCAGCACCCCGGGACAGGTGTACGGGGAGCTGTTTTTT
V gene: TRBV6-1
D gene: TRBD1
clone size: NA
J gene: TRBJ2-2
CDR3 length: 14

CDR3 protein: CASSLGPEQFF
CDR3 DNA: TGTGCCAGCAGCTTGGGTCCTGAGCAGTTCTTC
V gene: TRBV5-6
D gene: NA
clone size: NA
J gene: TRBJ2-1
CDR3 length: 11

CDR3 protein: CASSMRSAPTGELFF
CDR3 DNA: TGTGCCAGCAGCATGCGATCGGCCCCCACCGGGGAGCTGTTTTTT
V gene: TRBV7-9
D gene: NA
clone size: NA
J gene: TRBJ2-2
CDR3 length: 15

CDR3 protein: CASRPDGGAGYTF
CDR3 DNA: TGTGCCAGCAGGCCAGACGGGGGGGCTGGCTACACCTTC
V gene: TRBV7-9
D gene: NA
clone size: NA
J gene: TRBJ1-2
CDR3 length: 13

CDR3 protein: CASRDRFIGNQPQHF
CDR3 DNA: TGTGCCAGCAGGGACAGGTTCATAGGCAATCAGCCCCAGCATTTT
V gene: TRBV6-1
D gene: TRBD1
clone size: NA
J gene: TRBJ1-5
CDR3 length: 15

CDR3 protein: CASSQETQYF
CDR3 DNA: TGTGCCAGCAGTCAAGAGACCCAGTACTTC
V gene: TRBV28
D gene: NA
clone size: NA
J gene: TRBJ2-5
CDR3 length: 10

CDR3 protein: CASGQGDGYTF
CDR3 DNA: TGTGCCAGCGGGCAGGGCGACGGCTACACCTTC
V gene: TRBV6-5
D gene: NA
clone size: few
J gene: TRBJ1-2
CDR3 length: 11

CDR3 protein: CASSTPGQGVKLDF
CDR3 DNA: TGTGCCAGCAGTACGCCGGGACAGGGGGTAAAACTCGACTTT
V gene: TRBV6-5
D gene: TRBD1
clone size: NA
J gene: TRBJ1-1
CDR3 length: 14

CDR3 protein: CASSPDRGEAFF
CDR3 DNA: TGTGCCAGCTCACCAGACCGGGGTGAGGCTTTCTTT
V gene: TRBV18
D gene: NA
clone size: NA
J gene: TRBJ1-1
CDR3 length: 12

CDR3 protein: CASRPTAVGNQPQHF
CDR3 DNA: TGTGCCAGCAGACCCACAGCGGTCGGCAATCAGCCCCAGCATTTT
V gene: TRBV6-5
D gene: NA
clone size: NA
J gene: TRBJ1-5
CDR3 length: 15

CDR3 protein: CASSYPDRGSYEQYF
CDR3 DNA: TGTGCCAGCAGTTACCCGGACAGGGGTTCCTACGAGCAGTACTTC
V gene: TRBV28
D gene: TRBD1
clone size: NA
J gene: TRBJ2-7
CDR3 length: 15

CDR3 protein: CASSGRSYGYTF
CDR3 DNA: TGCGCCAGCAGCGGGAGAAGCTATGGCTACACCTTC
V gene: TRBV5-1
D gene: NA
clone size: NA
J gene: TRBJ1-2
CDR3 length: 12

CDR3 protein: CASSNLENTEAFF
CDR3 DNA: TGTGCCAGCTCAAACCTTGAGAACACTGAAGCTTTCTTT
V gene: TRBV18
D gene: NA
clone size: few
J gene: TRBJ1-1
CDR3 length: 13

CDR3 protein: CASSFTPGGEETQYF
CDR3 DNA: TGCGCCAGCAGCTTTACCCCGGGCGGGGAAGAGACCCAGTACTTC
V gene: TRBV5-1
D gene: NA
clone size: NA
J gene: TRBJ2-5
CDR3 length: 15

CDR3 protein: CASSLLGGSTEAFF
CDR3 DNA: TGTGCCAGCAGTCTTTTAGGTGGGAGCACTGAAGCTTTCTTT
V gene: TRBV6-1
D gene: NA
clone size: NA
J gene: TRBJ1-1
CDR3 length: 14

CDR3 protein: CASSAGTGSYNEQFF
CDR3 DNA: TGTGCCAGCAGTGCCGGGACAGGGTCCTACAATGAGCAGTTCTTC
V gene: TRBV9
D gene: TRBD1
clone size: NA
J gene: TRBJ2-1
CDR3 length: 15

CDR3 protein: CASSQGEGPQHF
CDR3 DNA: TGTGCCAGCAGCCAGGGTGAAGGGCCCCAGCATTTT
V gene: TRBV6-6
D gene: NA
clone size: NA
J gene: TRBJ1-5
CDR3 length: 12

CDR3 protein: CASRIITSGWETQYF
CDR3 DNA: TGTGCCAGCCGGATAATCACTAGCGGGTGGGAGACCCAGTACTTC
V gene: TRBV7-9
D gene: TRBD2
clone size: NA
J gene: TRBJ2-5
CDR3 length: 15

CDR3 protein: CASSYDWGETYEQYF
CDR3 DNA: TGTGCCAGCAGTTACGATTGGGGGGAGACCTACGAGCAGTACTTC
V gene: TRBV6-5
D gene: NA
clone size: NA
J gene: TRBJ2-7
CDR3 length: 15

CDR3 protein: CASRAGTGGTGELFF
CDR3 DNA: TGTGCCAGCAGGGCCGGGACAGGGGGCACCGGGGAGCTGTTTTTT
V gene: TRBV5-5
D gene: TRBD1
clone size: NA
J gene: TRBJ2-2
CDR3 length: 15

CDR3 protein: CASSAREYTDTQYF
CDR3 DNA: TGTGCCAGCAGCGCCCGCGAGTACACAGATACGCAGTATTTT
V gene: TRBV7-9
D gene: NA
clone size: once
J gene: TRBJ2-3
CDR3 length: 14

CDR3 protein: CASRSAAYEQYF
CDR3 DNA: TGTGCCAGCAGGAGCGCAGCCTACGAGCAGTACTTC
V gene: TRBV27
D gene: NA
clone size: NA
J gene: TRBJ2-7
CDR3 length: 12

CDR3 protein: CASSLNGQGQETQYF
CDR3 DNA: TGTGCCAGCAGTTTAAACGGACAGGGCCAAGAGACCCAGTACTTC
V gene: TRBV28
D gene: TRBD1
clone size: once
J gene: TRBJ2-5
CDR3 length: 15

CDR3 protein: CAVRPGENTGELFF
CDR3 DNA: TGTGCCGTGCGCCCAGGAGAGAACACCGGGGAGCTGTTTTTT
V gene: TRBV6-5
D gene: NA
clone size: NA
J gene: TRBJ2-2
CDR3 length: 14

CDR3 protein: CASRESGTDTQYF
CDR3 DNA: TGTGCCAGCAGAGAGAGCGGCACAGATACGCAGTATTTT
V gene: TRBV9
D gene: NA
clone size: NA
J gene: TRBJ2-3
CDR3 length: 13

CDR3 protein: CAWGGWGSYEQYF
CDR3 DNA: TGTGCCTGGGGTGGGTGGGGGTCCTACGAGCAGTACTTC
V gene: TRBV30
D gene: NA
clone size: NA
J gene: TRBJ2-7
CDR3 length: 13

CDR3 protein: CASSTPLRAYEQYF
CDR3 DNA: TGTGCCAGCAGCACTCCGCTGAGGGCCTACGAGCAGTACTTC
V gene: TRBV7-8
D gene: NA
clone size: NA
J gene: TRBJ2-7
CDR3 length: 14

CDR3 protein: CASSRREVWEQYF
CDR3 DNA: TGTGCCAGCAGCCGCCGGGAGGTCTGGGAGCAGTACTTC
V gene: TRBV5-8
D gene: TRBD2
clone size: NA
J gene: TRBJ2-7
CDR3 length: 13

CDR3 protein: CASSPGGNYNEQFF
CDR3 DNA: TGTGCCAGCAGCCCCGGGGGAAACTACAATGAGCAGTTCTTC
V gene: TRBV6-5
D gene: NA
clone size: NA
J gene: TRBJ2-1
CDR3 length: 14

CDR3 protein: CSVSTSNQPQHF
CDR3 DNA: TGCAGCGTCAGTACGAGCAATCAGCCCCAGCATTTT
V gene: TRBV29-1
D gene: NA
clone size: NA
J gene: TRBJ1-5
CDR3 length: 12

CDR3 protein: CASSRVSYEQYF
CDR3 DNA: TGTGCCAGCAGCAGGGTCTCCTACGAGCAGTACTTC
V gene: TRBV5-5
D gene: NA
clone size: NA
J gene: TRBJ2-7
CDR3 length: 12

CDR3 protein: CASSRAGDPNTIYF
CDR3 DNA: TGCGCCAGCAGCCGGGCGGGGGACCCAAACACCATATATTTT
V gene: TRBV4-1
D gene: NA
clone size: NA
J gene: TRBJ1-3
CDR3 length: 14

CDR3 protein: CAGARVEETQYF
CDR3 DNA: TGTGCCGGCGCCAGGGTCGAAGAGACCCAGTACTTC
V gene: TRBV7-9
D gene: NA
clone size: NA
J gene: TRBJ2-5
CDR3 length: 12

CDR3 protein: CASSRITSGRPGHTQYF
CDR3 DNA: TGCGCCAGCAGCCGGATTACTAGCGGGAGGCCCGGCCATACGCAGTATTTT
V gene: TRBV5-1
D gene: TRBD2
clone size: NA
J gene: TRBJ2-3
CDR3 length: 17

CDR3 protein: CASSRTSAYEQYF
CDR3 DNA: TGTGCCAGCAGTCGGACTAGCGCTTACGAGCAGTACTTC
V gene: TRBV6-5
D gene: TRBD2
clone size: NA
J gene: TRBJ2-7
CDR3 length: 13